This entry lists 21 T cell receptor beta chains sequenced from one sample in a study of radiation and T cells in renal cell carcinoma. Regarding time point: blood 4 weeks post-SBRT, at nephrectomy. Treatment reported: 15 Gy SBRT to primary tumor, nephrectomy 4 weeks later. Generated by immunoSEQ multiplex PCR, the TCRdb table keeps only in-frame clones and is missing some. The profile shows tens of thousands of clones, 80% to 90% of them singletons. The source material was blood, sampled from a patient whose treatment included radiotherapy and nephrectomy. The receptors come from a woman in her 70s with renal cell carcinoma.

The V call is TRBV19, the J call TRBJ1-1; possibly TRBD1 for D (6 bases). Trimming removed 7 bases at V and 3 bases at J, with 21 bases between. The CDR3 spans 16 residues. CDR1 LNHDA and CDR2 SQIVND come from the germline V gene (reference sequence). CDR3 loop: CASTSPTLGADTEAFF. The CDR3 bases are TGTGCCAGTACCTCTCCCACGTTGGGGGCTGACACTGAAGCTTTCTTT.

The chain uses TRBV5-1 and TRBJ1-4, with 10 bases matching TRBD1. Looked up from germline, CDR1 is SGHRS and CDR2 is YFSETQ. V was clipped by 4 bases and J by 6 bases; unmatched bases: 3. The CDR3 runs to 14 residues. This CDR3 reads CASSLGTGDEKLFF. In DNA form, the CDR3 reads TGCGCCAGCAGCCTAGGGACAGGGGATGAAAAACTGTTTTTT.

This chain links TRBV19 with TRBJ2-1; D is unclear. V was shortened by 7 bases and J by 4 bases, with 8 bases between the two germline ends. CDR1 and CDR2 from the germline V gene are LNHDA and SQIVND (reference sequence). The length of the CDR3 is 12 residues. This CDR3 is CASTLRYNEQFF. CDR3 sequence (DNA): TGTGCCAGTACTCTCAGGTACAATGAGCAGTTCTTC.

The chain joins TRBV11-2 to TRBJ1-2; D uncertain. From germline, CDR1 is SGHAT and CDR2 FQNNGV. Trimming took 0 bases from V and 5 from J, leaving 10 bases between them. The CDR3 is made up of 14 amino acids. CDR3 bases: TGTGCCAGCAGCTTAGAAGACACTAGGTATGGCTACACCTTC. Amino acids: CASSLEDTRYGYTF. Full variable domain (missing parts from reference TRBV11-2 and TRBJ1-2): EAGVAQSPRYKIIEKRQSVAFWCNPISGHATLYWYQQILGQGPKLLIQFQNNGVVDDSQLPKDRFSAERLKGVDSTLKIQPAKLEDSAVYLCASSLEDTRYGYTFGSGTRLTVV.

This chain joins TRBV6-1 and TRBJ2-7; D may be TRBD1 (6 bases). Germline assignment: CDR1 MNHNS and CDR2 SASEGT. V lost 0 bases to trimming and J lost 9 bases, with 15 bases between them. The CDR3 sequence is 14 residues long. Written as DNA, the CDR3 is TGTGCCAGCAGTGAAGCGCAGGGGAGTTCAGTGCAGTACTTC. It codes for CASSEAQGSSVQYF.

CDR3 nucleotide sequence: TGTGCCAGCAGCCTGAACGGAGACTCTGGAAACACCATATATTTT. It translates to CASSLNGDSGNTIYF. The chain joins TRBV28 to TRBJ1-3; D not certain. V was clipped by 6 bases and J by 0 bases, with 12 bases between them. The CDR3 has 15 residues. Germline loops: CDR1 MDHEN, CDR2 SYDVKM.

The chain is built from TRBV7-9 and TRBJ2-3; 12 bases are a match to TRBD2. This CDR3 contains 14 residues. Germline CDR1 reads SEHNR; CDR2 reads FQNEAQ (reference sequence). Unmatched junction bases numbered 0, after V lost 3 bases and J lost 5 bases. The CDR3 is CASSLTSGGDTQYF. CDR3 nucleotides: TGTGCCAGCAGCTTGACTAGCGGGGGAGATACGCAGTATTTT.

This clone has only one observation. The rearrangement joins TRBV6-1 to TRBJ1-4; D not certain. The CDR3 is made up of 14 amino acids. Germline lookup yields CDR1 MNHNS and CDR2 SASEGT. Deletions cut 5 bases from V and 0 bases from J, with 7 bases between. The CDR3 reads CASSRTTTNEKLFF. The CDR3 DNA sequence: TGTGCCAGCAGTAGGACCACAACTAATGAAAAACTGTTTTTT.

V is TRBV5-4 and J is TRBJ2-3; 10 positions match TRBD1. In germline, CDR1 is SGHNT, CDR2 YYREEE (reference sequence). This CDR3 is 17 amino acids long. V lost 4 bases, J lost 3 bases, and 11 bases stayed unmatched. The CDR3 nucleotides read TGTGCCAGCAGCCGTCCGGACAGGGGGAGGGGGACAGATACGCAGTATTTT. Protein product: CASSRPDRGRGTDTQYF. The full variable domain, in which reference TRBV5-4 and TRBJ2-3 provide the parts outside the CDR3, is ETGVTQSPTHLIKTRGQQVTLRCSSQSGHNTVSWYQQALGQGPQFIFQYYREEENGRGNFPPRFSGLQFPNYSSELNVNALELDDSALYLCASSRPDRGRGTDTQYFGPGTRLTVL.

The chain couples TRBV28 to TRBJ1-2, with unresolved D. CDR1 and CDR2 from the germline V gene are MDHEN and SYDVKM. V was trimmed by 3 bases and J by 2 bases, leaving 10 bases between them. The CDR3 totals 14 residues. Here the CDR3 reads CASSFGMGNYGYTF. The CDR3 DNA reads TGTGCCAGCAGTTTTGGAATGGGGAACTATGGCTACACCTTC.

CDR3 nucleotide sequence: TGTGCCAGCAGTCGTAGCGGGGGAAGCACAGATACGCAGTATTTT. It translates to CASSRSGGSTDTQYF. V and J are TRBV28 and TRBJ2-3; 9 positions agree with TRBD2. With V trimmed by 5 bases and J by 0 bases, 3 bases remained unmatched. CDR3 length equals 15 residues. Germline-derived CDR1 and CDR2 are MDHEN and SYDVKM.

This clone was seen a single time. The V and J genes are TRBV6-1 and TRBJ2-7; no clear D gene. Looked up from germline, CDR1 is MNHNS and CDR2 is SASEGT. The CDR3 has 12 amino acids. Trimming took 3 bases from V and 1 from J, leaving 4 bases between them. Here the CDR3 reads CASSDQSYEQYF. The DNA of the CDR3 is TGTGCCAGCAGTGACCAGTCCTACGAGCAGTACTTC.

This clone was picked up a small number of times. The genes are TRBV10-3 and TRBJ1-1; D is possibly TRBD1 (6 bases). Trimming took off 6 bases at V and 4 bases at J, with 12 bases between the two ends. The CDR3 loop spans 13 amino acids. The germline gives CDR1 ENHRY, CDR2 SYGVKD. The CDR3 is CAIRQGFGTEAFF. The CDR3 DNA reads as TGTGCCATCAGACAGGGATTTGGCACTGAAGCTTTCTTT.

The chain employs TRBV7-2 and TRBJ1-6; D perhaps matches TRBD1 (6 bases). In germline, CDR1 is SGHTA, CDR2 FQGNSA. Trimming left V 3 bases short and J 0 bases short, with 9 bases between. The CDR3 contains 16 residues. CDR3 in amino acids: CASSFTGSSYNSPLHF. In DNA form, the CDR3 reads TGTGCCAGCAGCTTCACAGGGAGCTCCTATAATTCACCCCTCCACTTT.

The chain couples TRBV7-8 to TRBJ1-5; D is possibly TRBD1 (5 bases). The germline CDR1 and CDR2 sequences are SGHVS and FQNEAQ. The ends were cut back, 1 base at V and 1 base at J, with 5 bases in the middle. The CDR3 is made up of 14 amino acids. For the CDR3, the DNA is TGTGCCAGCAGCTTAGAGGGGAGCAATCAGCCCCAGCATTTT. It encodes CASSLEGSNQPQHF.

In nucleotides, the CDR3 is TGTGCCAGCAGCTTGGACGGTCGCTCCTACGAGCAGTACTTC. Translating gives CASSLDGRSYEQYF. The rearrangement joins TRBV5-4 to TRBJ2-7; no clear D. Trimming cost V 0 bases and J 0 bases, with 7 bases left between them. Germline lookup yields CDR1 SGHNT and CDR2 YYREEE (reference sequence). CDR3 size: 14 residues.

This clone was detected only once. The V gene is TRBV6-6, the J gene TRBJ1-4; no firm D call. The germline V gene has CDR1 MNHNY and CDR2 SVGAGI (reference sequence). Trimming cost V 6 bases and J 4 bases, with 12 bases left between them. The CDR3 has 14 residues. The CDR3: CASRVHGSNEKLFF. CDR3 sequence (DNA): TGTGCCAGCAGAGTCCACGGAAGTAATGAAAAACTGTTTTTT.

The V and J genes are TRBV9 and TRBJ1-4; D not certain. V lost 0 bases and J lost 7, with 7 bases in between. The CDR3 is made up of 13 amino acids. Germline loops: CDR1 SGDLS, CDR2 YYNGEE. The CDR3 coding sequence is TGTGCCAGCAGCGTAGGACCAATTGAAAAACTGTTTTTT. Translated: CASSVGPIEKLFF. Full variable domain (rest looked up from reference TRBV9 and TRBJ1-4): DSGVTQTPKHLITATGQRVTLRCSPRSGDLSVYWYQQSLDQGLQFLIQYYNGEERAKGNILERFSAQQFPDLHSELNLSSLELGDSALYFCASSVGPIEKLFFGSGTQLSVL.

The J gene is TRBJ2-2, the V gene TRBV5-8; D not certain. Germline assignment: CDR1 SGHTS and CDR2 YDEGEE. The CDR3 length is 14 residues. V was cut by 2 bases and J by 7 bases, with 12 bases left in between. The CDR3 protein is CASSLTVPGGELFF. The CDR3 DNA follows: TGTGCCAGCAGCTTAACGGTCCCGGGCGGGGAGCTGTTTTTT.

The chain recombines TRBV19 with TRBJ1-1, with D perhaps TRBD1 (6 bases). Trimming removed 8 bases at V and 1 base at J, with 11 bases between. CDR1 is LNHDA and CDR2 is SQIVND in the germline V gene (reference sequence). The CDR3 runs to 13 residues. The chain's CDR3 is CASGVQGNTEAFF. The CDR3 region has the DNA TGTGCCAGTGGGGTACAGGGGAACACTGAAGCTTTCTTT.

The genes are TRBV5-8 and TRBJ1-2; perhaps TRBD1 as D (6 bases). The CDR3 covers 15 residues. V was trimmed by 2 bases and J by 4 bases, leaving 15 bases between them. Germline CDR1 is SGHTS and CDR2 is YDEGEE. In DNA, the CDR3 is TGTGCCAGCAGCTTCTCGACAGGCCTTATCTATGGCTACACCTTC. It yields the protein CASSFSTGLIYGYTF.